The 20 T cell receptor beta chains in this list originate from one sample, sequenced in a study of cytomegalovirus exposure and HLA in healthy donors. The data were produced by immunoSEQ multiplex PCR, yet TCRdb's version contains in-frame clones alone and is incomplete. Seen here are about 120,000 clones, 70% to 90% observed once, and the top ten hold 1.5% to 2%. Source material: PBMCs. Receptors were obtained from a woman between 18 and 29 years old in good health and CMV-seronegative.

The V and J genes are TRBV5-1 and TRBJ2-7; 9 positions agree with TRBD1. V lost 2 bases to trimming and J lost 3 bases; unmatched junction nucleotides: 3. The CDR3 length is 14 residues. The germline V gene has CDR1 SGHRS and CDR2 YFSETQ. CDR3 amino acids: CASSLQGAYYEQYF. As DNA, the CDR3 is TGCGCCAGCAGCTTACAGGGGGCGTACTACGAGCAGTACTTC.

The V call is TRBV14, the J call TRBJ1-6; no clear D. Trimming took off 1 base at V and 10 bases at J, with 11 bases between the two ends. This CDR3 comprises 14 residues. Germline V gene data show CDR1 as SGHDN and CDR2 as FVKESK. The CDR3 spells CASSQGSRESPLHF. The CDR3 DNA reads TGTGCCAGCAGCCAAGGGTCGAGGGAATCACCCCTCCACTTT.

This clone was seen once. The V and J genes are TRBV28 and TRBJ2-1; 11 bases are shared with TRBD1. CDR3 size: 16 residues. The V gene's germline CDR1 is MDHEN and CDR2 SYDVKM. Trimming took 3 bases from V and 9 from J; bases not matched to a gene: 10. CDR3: CASSFGQGAALAEQFF. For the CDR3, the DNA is TGTGCCAGCAGTTTCGGACAGGGGGCCGCTTTGGCTGAGCAGTTCTTC.

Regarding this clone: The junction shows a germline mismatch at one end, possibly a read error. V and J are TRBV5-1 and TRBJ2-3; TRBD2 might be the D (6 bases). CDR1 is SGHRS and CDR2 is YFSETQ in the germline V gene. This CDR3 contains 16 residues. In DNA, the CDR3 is TGCACCAGCAGCTTGGCGCCTAGCGTTATTCTGGATACGCAGTATTTT. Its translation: CTSSLAPSVILDTQYF.

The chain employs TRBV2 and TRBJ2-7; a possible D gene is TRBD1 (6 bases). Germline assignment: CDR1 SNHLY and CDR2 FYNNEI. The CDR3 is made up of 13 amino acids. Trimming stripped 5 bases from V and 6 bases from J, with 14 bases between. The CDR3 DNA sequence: TGTGCCAGCAGTATTACAGGGTTCATCGAGCAGTACTTC. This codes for CASSITGFIEQYF.

The CDR3 is CASSPGRGTDTQYF. Here the CDR3 DNA reads TGTGCCAGCAGCCCGGGCCGCGGGACAGATACGCAGTATTTT. This chain joins TRBV14 and TRBJ2-3; possibly TRBD2 for D (5 bases). The CDR3 is 14 amino acids. Germline V CDR1 and CDR2: SGHDN, FVKESK. The ends were cut back, 4 bases at V and 3 bases at J, with 11 bases in the middle.

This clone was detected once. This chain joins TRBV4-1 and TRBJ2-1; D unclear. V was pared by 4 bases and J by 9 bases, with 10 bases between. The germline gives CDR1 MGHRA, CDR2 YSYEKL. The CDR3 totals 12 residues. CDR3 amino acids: CASSRPAGEQFF. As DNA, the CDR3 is TGCGCCAGCAGCCGCCCCGCAGGTGAGCAGTTCTTC.

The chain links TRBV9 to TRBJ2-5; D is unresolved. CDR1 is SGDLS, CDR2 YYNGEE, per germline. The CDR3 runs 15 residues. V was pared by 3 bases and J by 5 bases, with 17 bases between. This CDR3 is CASSETSGVGETQYF. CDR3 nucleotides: TGTGCCAGCAGCGAGACCTCAGGTGTAGGCGAGACCCAGTACTTC.

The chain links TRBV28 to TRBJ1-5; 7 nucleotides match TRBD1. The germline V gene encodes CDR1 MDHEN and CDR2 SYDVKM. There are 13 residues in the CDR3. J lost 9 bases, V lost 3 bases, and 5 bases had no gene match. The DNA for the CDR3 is TGTGCCAGCAGTTTCACAGGGGTGTCGCCCCAGCATTTT. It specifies CASSFTGVSPQHF.

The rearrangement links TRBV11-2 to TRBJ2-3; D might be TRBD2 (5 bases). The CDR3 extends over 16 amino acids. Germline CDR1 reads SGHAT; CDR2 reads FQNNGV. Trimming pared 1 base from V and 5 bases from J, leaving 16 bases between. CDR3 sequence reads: CASSLARAARGDTQYF. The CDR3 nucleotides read TGTGCCAGCAGCTTAGCTCGAGCGGCCCGGGGAGATACGCAGTATTTT.

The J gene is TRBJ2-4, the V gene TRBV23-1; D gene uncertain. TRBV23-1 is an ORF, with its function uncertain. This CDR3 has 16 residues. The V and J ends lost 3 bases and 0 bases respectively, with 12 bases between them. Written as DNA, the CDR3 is TGCGCCAGCAGTCACCTCCGGAAGCGAGCCAAAAACATTCAGTACTTC. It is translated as CASSHLRKRAKNIQYF.

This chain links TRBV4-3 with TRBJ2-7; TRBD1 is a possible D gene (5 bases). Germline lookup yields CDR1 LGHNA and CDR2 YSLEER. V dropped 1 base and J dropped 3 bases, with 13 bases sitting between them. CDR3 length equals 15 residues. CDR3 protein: CASSQALRQYYEQYF. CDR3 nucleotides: TGCGCCAGCAGCCAAGCATTGAGACAGTACTACGAGCAGTACTTC.

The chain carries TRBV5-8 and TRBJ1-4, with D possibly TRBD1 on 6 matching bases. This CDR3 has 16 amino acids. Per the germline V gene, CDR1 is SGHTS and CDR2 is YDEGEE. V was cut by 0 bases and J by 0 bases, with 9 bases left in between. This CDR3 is CASSLGDKPTNEKLFF. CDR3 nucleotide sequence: TGTGCCAGCAGCTTGGGGGACAAGCCAACTAATGAAAAACTGTTTTTT.

This CDR3 is CASSTYRGTSGNTIYF. In nucleotides, the CDR3 is TGTGCCAGCAGCACATACAGGGGGACCTCTGGAAACACCATATATTTT. The V call is TRBV11-3, the J call TRBJ1-3, with 8 bases matching TRBD1. In germline, CDR1 is SGHNT, CDR2 YENEEA. This CDR3 region has 16 residues. Unmatched junction bases numbered 6, after V lost 5 bases and J lost 0 bases. Full variable domain (remainder filled in from reference TRBV11-3 and TRBJ1-3): EAGVVQSPRYKIIEKKQPVAFWCNPISGHNTLYWYLQNLGQGPELLIRYENEEAVDDSQLPKDRFSAERLKGVDSTLKIQPAELGDSAVYLCASSTYRGTSGNTIYFGEGSWLTVV.

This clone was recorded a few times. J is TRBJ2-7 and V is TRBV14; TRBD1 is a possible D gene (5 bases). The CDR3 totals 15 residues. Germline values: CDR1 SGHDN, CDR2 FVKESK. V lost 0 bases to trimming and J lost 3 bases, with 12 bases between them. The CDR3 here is CASSQEGPLDYEQYF. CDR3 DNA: TGTGCCAGCAGCCAAGAGGGGCCGTTGGACTACGAGCAGTACTTC.

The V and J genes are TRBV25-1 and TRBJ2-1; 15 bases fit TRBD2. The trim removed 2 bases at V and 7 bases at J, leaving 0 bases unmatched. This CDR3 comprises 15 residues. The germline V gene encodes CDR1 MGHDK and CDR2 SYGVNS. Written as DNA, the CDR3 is TGTGCCAGCAGTGAAGGGACTAGCGGGAGGAATGAGCAGTTCTTC. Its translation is CASSEGTSGRNEQFF.

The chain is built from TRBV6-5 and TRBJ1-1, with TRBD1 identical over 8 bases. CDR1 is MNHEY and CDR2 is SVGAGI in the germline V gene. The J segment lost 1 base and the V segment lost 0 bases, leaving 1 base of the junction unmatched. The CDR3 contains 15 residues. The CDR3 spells CASSYSGTGNTEAFF. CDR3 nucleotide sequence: TGTGCCAGCAGTTACTCGGGGACAGGGAACACTGAAGCTTTCTTT.

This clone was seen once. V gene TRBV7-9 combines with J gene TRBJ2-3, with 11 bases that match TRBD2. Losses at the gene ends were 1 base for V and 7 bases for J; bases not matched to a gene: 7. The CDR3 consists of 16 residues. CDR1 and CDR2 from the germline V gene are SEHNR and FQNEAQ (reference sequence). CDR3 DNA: TGTGCCAGCAGCTTAGAAGGCTCTAGCGGGAGGTATACGCAGTATTTT. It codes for CASSLEGSSGRYTQYF. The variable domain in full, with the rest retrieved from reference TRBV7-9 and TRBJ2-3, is DTGVSQNPRHKITKRGQNVTFRCDPISEHNRLYWYRQTLGQGPEFLTYFQNEAQLEKSRLLSDRFSAERPKGSFSTLEIQRTEQGDSAMYLCASSLEGSSGRYTQYFGPGTRLTVL.

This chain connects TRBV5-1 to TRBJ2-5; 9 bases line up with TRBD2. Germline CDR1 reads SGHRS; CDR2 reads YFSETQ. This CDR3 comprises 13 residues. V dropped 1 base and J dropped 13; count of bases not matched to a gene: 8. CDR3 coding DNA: TGCGCCAGCAGCTTGAGGCTAGCGGGATACTGGTACTTC. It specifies CASSLRLAGYWYF.

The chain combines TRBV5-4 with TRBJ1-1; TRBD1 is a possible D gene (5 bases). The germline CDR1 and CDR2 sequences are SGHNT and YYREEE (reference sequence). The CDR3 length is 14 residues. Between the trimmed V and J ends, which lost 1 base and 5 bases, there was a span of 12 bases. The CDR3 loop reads CASSLQQDGTEAFF. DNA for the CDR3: TGTGCCAGCAGCTTGCAACAGGATGGGACTGAAGCTTTCTTT.